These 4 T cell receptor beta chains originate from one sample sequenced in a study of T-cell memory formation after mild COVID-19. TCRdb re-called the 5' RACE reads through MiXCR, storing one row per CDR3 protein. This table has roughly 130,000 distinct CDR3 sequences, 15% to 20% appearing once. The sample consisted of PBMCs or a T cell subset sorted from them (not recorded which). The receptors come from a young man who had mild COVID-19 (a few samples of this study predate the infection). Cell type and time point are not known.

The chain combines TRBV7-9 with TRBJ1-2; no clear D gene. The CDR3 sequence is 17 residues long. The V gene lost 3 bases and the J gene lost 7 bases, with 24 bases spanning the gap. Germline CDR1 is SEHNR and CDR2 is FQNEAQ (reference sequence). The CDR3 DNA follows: TGTGCCAGCAGCTTTGACCGCTGGCAGTCAGTCCAACGTGGCTACACCTTC. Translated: CASSFDRWQSVQRGYTF.

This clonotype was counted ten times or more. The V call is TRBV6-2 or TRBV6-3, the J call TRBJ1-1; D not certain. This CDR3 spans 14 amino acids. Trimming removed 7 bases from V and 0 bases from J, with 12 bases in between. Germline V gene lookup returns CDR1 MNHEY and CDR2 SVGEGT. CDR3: CASTDTAMNTEAFF. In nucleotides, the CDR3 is TGTGCCAGCACCGACACCGCCATGAACACTGAAGCTTTCTTT.

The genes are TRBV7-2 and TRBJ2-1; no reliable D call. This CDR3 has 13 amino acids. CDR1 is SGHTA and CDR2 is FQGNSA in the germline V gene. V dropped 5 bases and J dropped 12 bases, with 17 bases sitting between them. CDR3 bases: TGTGCCAGCAGCCCCCGCAACTCGGGTCGGCAGTTCTTC. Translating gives CASSPRNSGRQFF.

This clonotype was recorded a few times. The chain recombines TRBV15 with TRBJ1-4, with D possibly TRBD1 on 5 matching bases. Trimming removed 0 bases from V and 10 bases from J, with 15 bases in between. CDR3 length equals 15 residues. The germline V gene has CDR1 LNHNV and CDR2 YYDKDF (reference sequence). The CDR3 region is CATSRDEKGKVKLFF. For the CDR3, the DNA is TGTGCCACCAGCAGAGATGAGAAGGGGAAGGTAAAACTGTTTTTT.